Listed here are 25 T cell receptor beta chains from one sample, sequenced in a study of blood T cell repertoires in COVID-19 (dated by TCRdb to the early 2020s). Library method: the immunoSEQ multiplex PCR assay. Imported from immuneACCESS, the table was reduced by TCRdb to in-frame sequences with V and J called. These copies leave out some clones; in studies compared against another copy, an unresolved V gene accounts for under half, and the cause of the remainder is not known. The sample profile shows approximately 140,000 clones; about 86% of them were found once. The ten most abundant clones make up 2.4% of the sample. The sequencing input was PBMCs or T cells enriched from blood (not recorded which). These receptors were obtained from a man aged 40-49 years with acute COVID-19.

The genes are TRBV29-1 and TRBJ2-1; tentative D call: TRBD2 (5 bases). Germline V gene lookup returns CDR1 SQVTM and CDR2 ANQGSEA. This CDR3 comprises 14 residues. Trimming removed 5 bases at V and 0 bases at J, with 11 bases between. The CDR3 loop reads CSVRAGFSYNEQFF. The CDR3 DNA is TGCAGCGTTCGTGCGGGCTTCTCCTACAATGAGCAGTTCTTC.

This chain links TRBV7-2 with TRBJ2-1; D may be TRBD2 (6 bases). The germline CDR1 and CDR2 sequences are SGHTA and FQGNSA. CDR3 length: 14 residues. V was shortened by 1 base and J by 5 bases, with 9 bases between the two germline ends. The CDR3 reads CASSLGGRNNEQFF. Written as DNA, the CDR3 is TGTGCCAGCAGCTTAGGAGGGAGGAACAATGAGCAGTTCTTC.

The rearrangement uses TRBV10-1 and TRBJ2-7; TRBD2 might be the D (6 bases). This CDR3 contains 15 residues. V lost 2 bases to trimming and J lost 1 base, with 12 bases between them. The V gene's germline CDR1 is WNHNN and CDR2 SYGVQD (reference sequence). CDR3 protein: CASSEEGLSSYEQYF. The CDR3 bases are TGCGCCAGCAGTGAGGAAGGACTATCTTCCTACGAGCAGTACTTC.

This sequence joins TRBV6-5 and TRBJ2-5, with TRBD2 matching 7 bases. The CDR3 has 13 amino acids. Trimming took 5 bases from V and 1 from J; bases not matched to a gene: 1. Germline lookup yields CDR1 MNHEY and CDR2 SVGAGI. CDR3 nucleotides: TGTGCCAGCAGTCTAGCGGCCCAAGAGACCCAGTACTTC. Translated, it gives CASSLAAQETQYF.

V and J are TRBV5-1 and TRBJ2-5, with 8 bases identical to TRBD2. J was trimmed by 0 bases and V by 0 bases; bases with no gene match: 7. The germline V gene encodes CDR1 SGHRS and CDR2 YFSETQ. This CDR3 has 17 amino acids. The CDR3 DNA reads TGCGCCAGCAGCTTGGGACTAGCGTTCTCGTACCAAGAGACCCAGTACTTC. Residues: CASSLGLAFSYQETQYF.

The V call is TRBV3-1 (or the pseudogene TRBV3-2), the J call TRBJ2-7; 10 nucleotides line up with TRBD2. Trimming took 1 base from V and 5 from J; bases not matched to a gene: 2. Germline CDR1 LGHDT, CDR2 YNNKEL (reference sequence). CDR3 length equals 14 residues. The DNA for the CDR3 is TGTGCCAGCAGCCAAGCTAGCGGGAGAAACGAGCAGTACTTC. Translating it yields CASSQASGRNEQYF.

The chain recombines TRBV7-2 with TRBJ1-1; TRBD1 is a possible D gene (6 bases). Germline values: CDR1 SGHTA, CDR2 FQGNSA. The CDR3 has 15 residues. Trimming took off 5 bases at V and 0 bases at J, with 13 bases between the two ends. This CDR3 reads CASSAKDRLNTEAFF. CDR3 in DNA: TGTGCCAGCAGCGCCAAGGACAGATTGAACACTGAAGCTTTCTTT.

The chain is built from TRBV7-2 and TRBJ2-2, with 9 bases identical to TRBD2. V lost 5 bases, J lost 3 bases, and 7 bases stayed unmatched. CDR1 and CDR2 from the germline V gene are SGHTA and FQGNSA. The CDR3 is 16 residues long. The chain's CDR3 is CASSPRTSADTGELFF. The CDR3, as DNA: TGTGCCAGCAGCCCGAGGACTAGCGCTGACACCGGGGAGCTGTTTTTT.

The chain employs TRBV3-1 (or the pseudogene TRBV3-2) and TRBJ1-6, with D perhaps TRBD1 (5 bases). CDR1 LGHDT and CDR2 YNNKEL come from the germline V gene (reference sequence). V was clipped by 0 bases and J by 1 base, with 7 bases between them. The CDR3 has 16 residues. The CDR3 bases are TGTGCCAGCAGCCAAGACGGGGGGTCCTATAATTCACCCCTCCACTTT. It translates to CASSQDGGSYNSPLHF.

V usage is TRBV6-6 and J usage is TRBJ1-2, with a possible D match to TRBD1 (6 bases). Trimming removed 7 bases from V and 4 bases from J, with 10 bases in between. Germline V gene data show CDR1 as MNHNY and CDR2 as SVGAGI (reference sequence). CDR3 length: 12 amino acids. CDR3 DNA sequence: TGTGCCAGCATAGGGGACATCTATGGCTACACCTTC. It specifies CASIGDIYGYTF.

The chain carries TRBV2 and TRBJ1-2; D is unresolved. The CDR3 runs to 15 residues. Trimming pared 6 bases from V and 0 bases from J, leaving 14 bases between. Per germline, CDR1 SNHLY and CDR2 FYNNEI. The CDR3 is CASSEKGSANYGYTF. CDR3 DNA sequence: TGTGCCAGCAGCGAAAAAGGGAGTGCTAACTATGGCTACACCTTC. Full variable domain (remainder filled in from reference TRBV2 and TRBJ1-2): EPEVTQTPSHQVTQMGQEVILRCVPISNHLYFYWYRQILGQKVEFLVSFYNNEISEKSEIFDDQFSVERPDGSNFTLKIRSTKLEDSAMYFCASSEKGSANYGYTFGSGTRLTVV.

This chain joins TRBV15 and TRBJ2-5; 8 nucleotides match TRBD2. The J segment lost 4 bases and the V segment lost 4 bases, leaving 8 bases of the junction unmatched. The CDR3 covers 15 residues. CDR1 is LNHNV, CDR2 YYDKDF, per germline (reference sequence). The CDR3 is CATSKKAGEAETQYF. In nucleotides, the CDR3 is TGTGCCACCAGCAAAAAAGCGGGAGAGGCAGAGACCCAGTACTTC.

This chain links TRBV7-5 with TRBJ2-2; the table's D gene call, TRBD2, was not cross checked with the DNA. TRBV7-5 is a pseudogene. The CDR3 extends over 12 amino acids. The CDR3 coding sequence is TGTGCCAGAAGCCCTAACACCGGGGAGCTGTTTTTT. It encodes CARSPNTGELFF.

CDR3: CASSWTGSETQYF. For the CDR3, the DNA is TGCGCCAGCAGCTGGACAGGGTCGGAGACCCAGTACTTC. The chain couples TRBV5-1 to TRBJ2-5; 8 nucleotides match TRBD1. Trimming cost V 3 bases and J 5 bases; bases outside gene matches: 3. The germline CDR1 and CDR2 sequences are SGHRS and YFSETQ. This CDR3 has 13 residues.

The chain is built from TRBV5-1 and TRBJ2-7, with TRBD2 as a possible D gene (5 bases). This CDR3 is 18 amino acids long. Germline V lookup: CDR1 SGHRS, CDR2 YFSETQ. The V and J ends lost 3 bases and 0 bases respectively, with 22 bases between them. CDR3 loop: CASSWTPGSRATSYEQYF. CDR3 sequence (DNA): TGCGCCAGCAGCTGGACGCCGGGATCTCGGGCCACCTCCTACGAGCAGTACTTC.

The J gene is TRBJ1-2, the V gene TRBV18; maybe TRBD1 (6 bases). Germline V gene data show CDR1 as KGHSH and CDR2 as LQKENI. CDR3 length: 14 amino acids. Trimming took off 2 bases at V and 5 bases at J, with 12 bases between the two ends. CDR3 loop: CASSPGWTEYGYTF. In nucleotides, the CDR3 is TGTGCCAGCTCACCAGGATGGACAGAATATGGCTACACCTTC.

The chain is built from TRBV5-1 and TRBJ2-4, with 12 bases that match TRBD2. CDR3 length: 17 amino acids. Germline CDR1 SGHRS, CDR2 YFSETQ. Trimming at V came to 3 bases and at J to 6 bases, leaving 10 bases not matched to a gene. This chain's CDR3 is CASSSLAGGRIGNIQYF. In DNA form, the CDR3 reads TGCGCCAGCAGCTCCCTAGCGGGGGGGCGGATCGGAAACATTCAGTACTTC.

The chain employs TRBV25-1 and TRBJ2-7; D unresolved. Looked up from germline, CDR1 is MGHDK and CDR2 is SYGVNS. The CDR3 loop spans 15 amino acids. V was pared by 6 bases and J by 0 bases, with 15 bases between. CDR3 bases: TGTGCCAGCAGGAACCAGGCAGGCCCCTCCTACGAGCAGTACTTC. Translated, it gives CASRNQAGPSYEQYF.

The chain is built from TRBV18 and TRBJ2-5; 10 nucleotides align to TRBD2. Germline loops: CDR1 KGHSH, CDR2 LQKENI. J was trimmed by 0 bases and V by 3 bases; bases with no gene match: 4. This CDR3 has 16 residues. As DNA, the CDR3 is TGTGCCAGCTCACCTCTAGCGGGGGCAAACCAAGAGACCCAGTACTTC. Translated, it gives CASSPLAGANQETQYF. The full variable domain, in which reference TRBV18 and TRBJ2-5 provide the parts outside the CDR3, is NAGVMQNPRHLVRRRGQEARLRCSPMKGHSHVYWYRQLPEEGLKFMVYLQKENIIDESGMPKERFSAEFPKEGPSILRIQQVVRGDSAAYFCASSPLAGANQETQYFGPGTRLLVL.

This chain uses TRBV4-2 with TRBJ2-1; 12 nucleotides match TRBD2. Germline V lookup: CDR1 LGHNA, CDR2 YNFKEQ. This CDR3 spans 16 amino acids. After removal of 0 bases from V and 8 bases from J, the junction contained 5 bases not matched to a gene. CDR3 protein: CASSQDRTSGNYEQFF. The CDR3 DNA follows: TGTGCCAGCAGCCAAGATCGGACTAGCGGGAACTATGAGCAGTTCTTC.

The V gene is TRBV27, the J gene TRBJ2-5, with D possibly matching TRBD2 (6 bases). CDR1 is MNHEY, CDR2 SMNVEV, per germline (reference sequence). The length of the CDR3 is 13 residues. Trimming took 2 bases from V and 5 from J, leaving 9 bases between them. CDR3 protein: CASSLGGVETQYF. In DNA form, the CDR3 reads TGTGCCAGCAGTTTAGGAGGGGTGGAGACCCAGTACTTC.

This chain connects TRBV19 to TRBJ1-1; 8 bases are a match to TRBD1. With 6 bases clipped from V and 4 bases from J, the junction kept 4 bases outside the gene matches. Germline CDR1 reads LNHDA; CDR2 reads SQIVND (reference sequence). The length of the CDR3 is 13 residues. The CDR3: CASSRGPGTEAFF. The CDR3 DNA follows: TGTGCCAGTAGCAGGGGGCCGGGCACTGAAGCTTTCTTT.

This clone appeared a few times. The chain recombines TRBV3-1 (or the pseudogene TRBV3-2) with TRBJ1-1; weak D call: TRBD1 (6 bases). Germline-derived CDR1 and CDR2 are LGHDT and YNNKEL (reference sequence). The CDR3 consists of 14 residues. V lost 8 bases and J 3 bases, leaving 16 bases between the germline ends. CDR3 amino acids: CASALQGYDTEAFF. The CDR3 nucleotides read TGTGCCAGCGCCTTACAGGGCTATGACACTGAAGCTTTCTTT.

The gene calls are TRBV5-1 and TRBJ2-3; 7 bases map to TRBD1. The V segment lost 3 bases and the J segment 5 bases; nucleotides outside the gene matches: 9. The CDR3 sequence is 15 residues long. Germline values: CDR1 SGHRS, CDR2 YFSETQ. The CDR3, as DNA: TGCGCCAGCAGCTGGGGACAGCCAGGGGGAGATACGCAGTATTTT. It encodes CASSWGQPGGDTQYF. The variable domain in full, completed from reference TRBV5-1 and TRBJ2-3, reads KAGVTQTPRYLIKTRGQQVTLSCSPISGHRSVSWYQQTPGQGLQFLFEYFSETQRNKGNFPGRFSGRQFSNSRSEMNVSTLELGDSALYLCASSWGQPGGDTQYFGPGTRLTVL.

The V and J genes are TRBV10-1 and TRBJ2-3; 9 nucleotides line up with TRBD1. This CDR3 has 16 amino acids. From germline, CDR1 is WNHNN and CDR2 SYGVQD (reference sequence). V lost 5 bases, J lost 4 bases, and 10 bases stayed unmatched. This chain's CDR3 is CASSPGTGPGADTQYF. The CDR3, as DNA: TGCGCCAGCAGTCCCGGGACAGGGCCGGGAGCAGATACGCAGTATTTT.